The entry below describes one T cell receptor (beta chain). At the DNA level, this CDR3 is encoded by other sequences in the same sample as well. Germline CDR1 is KGHSH and CDR2 is LQKENI. After removal of 3 bases from V and 4 bases from J, the junction contained 2 bases not matched to a gene. The CDR3 sequence is 16 residues long. These data belong to a study of blood T cell repertoires in COVID-19. About the study: Specimens from acute and convalescent COVID-19 originated in the United States, Italy and Spain. PBMCs, B-cell-depleted T cells, or T cells were the source of the cDNA or gDNA that made up the material.

Under the authors' procedure: Estimates of nucleated cell counts were drawn from the amplification of reference gene primers. Here immunoSEQ multiplex PCR was the method, and the copy in TCRdb shows in-frame clones only, minus some. The V and J calls and clone size were taken over from that table, and D and trimming were inferred from the DNA. The data hold 150,000 to 200,000 clones, with roughly 78% observed a single time. The sequencing input was peripheral blood. This sequence joins TRBV18 and TRBJ2-3, with 15 bases identical to TRBD2. The origin of this receptor is a woman in her fifties or sixties with COVID-19, enrolled during active disease. The CDR3: CASSPGLAGGPDTQYF. The DNA of the CDR3 is TGTGCCAGCTCACCCGGACTAGCGGGAGGGCCAGATACGCAGTATTTT.